This T cell receptor (beta chain) came from a study of blood T cell repertoires in COVID-19. Whole-study context: There were acute and convalescent COVID-19 samples, and they came from the United States, Italy and Spain. The cDNA or gDNA used as material had been derived from T cells, B-cell-depleted T cells, or PBMCs.

The ends were cut back, 1 base at V and 4 bases at J, with 8 bases in the middle. The CDR3 loop spans 14 amino acids. CDR1 is SGHAT and CDR2 is FQNNGV in the germline V gene. In the authors' workflow: Scientists estimated how many nucleated cells there were by amplifying reference gene primers. Profiled with immunoSEQ multiplex PCR; TCRdb holds only in-frame clones, not every one. The V and J calls and the clone size are those of that table, but D and trimming were determined from the DNA. The table includes some 60,000 clones, around four fifths detected once. The rearrangement joins TRBV11-2 to TRBJ2-1; unclear D gene. This TCR was sampled from a human donor in a cohort sampled during active COVID-19. The sample comprised peripheral blood. The CDR3 DNA sequence: TGTGCCAGCAGCTTAGTCCCCCGGTACAATGAGCAGTTCTTC. It codes for CASSLVPRYNEQFF. The whole variable domain, filled in from reference TRBV11-2 and TRBJ2-1, reads EAGVAQSPRYKIIEKRQSVAFWCNPISGHATLYWYQQILGQGPKLLIQFQNNGVVDDSQLPKDRFSAERLKGVDSTLKIQPAKLEDSAVYLCASSLVPRYNEQFFGPGTRLTVL.